One sample yielded the 20 T cell receptor beta chains listed below, sequenced in a study of PD-L1 blockade in urothelial cancer. The protocol was immunoSEQ multiplex PCR, while the TCRdb copy is restricted to in-frame clones and leaves out a portion. The table records tens of thousands of clones, 90% of them present only once. The specimen comprised PBMCs, sampled around atezolizumab (anti-PD-L1) treatment. These receptors all stem from a man aged 60-69 years with urothelial cancer.

This chain uses TRBV6-6 with TRBJ1-1; D possibly corresponds to TRBD1 (5 bases). Trimming stripped 6 bases from V and 0 bases from J, with 14 bases between. Germline CDR1 is MNHNY and CDR2 is SVGAGI (reference sequence). The CDR3 contains 15 residues. Here the CDR3 reads CASSNGGFLNTEAFF. The CDR3 coding sequence is TGTGCCAGCAGCAACGGGGGGTTCTTGAACACTGAAGCTTTCTTT.

The J gene is TRBJ2-5, the V gene TRBV9; D is unresolved. Between the trimmed V and J ends, which lost 0 bases and 3 bases, there was a span of 9 bases. The CDR3 contains 14 residues. Germline V lookup: CDR1 SGDLS, CDR2 YYNGEE. In DNA form, the CDR3 reads TGTGCCAGCAGCGTAGGCACAAAAGAAGAGACCCAGTACTTC. Its translation is CASSVGTKEETQYF.

This chain joins TRBV9 and TRBJ1-4, with TRBD1 identical over 9 bases. Unmatched junction bases numbered 3, after V lost 4 bases and J lost 5 bases. Germline values: CDR1 SGDLS, CDR2 YYNGEE. The CDR3 covers 14 residues. The CDR3 sequence is CASSLGQGNEKLFF. The CDR3 region has the DNA TGTGCCAGCAGCTTGGGACAGGGAAATGAAAAACTGTTTTTT. Drawing the rest from reference TRBV9 and TRBJ1-4, the complete variable domain is DSGVTQTPKHLITATGQRVTLRCSPRSGDLSVYWYQQSLDQGLQFLIQYYNGEERAKGNILERFSAQQFPDLHSELNLSSLELGDSALYFCASSLGQGNEKLFFGSGTQLSVL.

This clone was picked up one time. This chain joins TRBV28 and TRBJ2-1; 11 bases line up with TRBD2. V was pared by 8 bases and J by 0 bases, with 9 bases of the junction left unmatched. CDR1 and CDR2 (germline): MDHEN, SYDVKM. The CDR3 totals 17 residues. The CDR3 loop reads CASRRPTSGSSYNEQFF. Here the CDR3 DNA reads TGTGCCAGCCGAAGACCAACTAGCGGGAGCTCCTACAATGAGCAGTTCTTC.

The chain carries TRBV7-5 and TRBJ2-3; the D call TRBD2 from the table was never checked on the DNA. TRBV7-5 is described as a pseudogene. The CDR3 runs 19 residues. The CDR3 DNA reads TGTGCCAGAAGCCTGGGGACTAGCGGGAGGGCCCCTGGCACAGATACGCAGTATTTT. It is translated as CARSLGTSGRAPGTDTQYF.

J is TRBJ2-1 and V is TRBV4-1; 8 positions agree with TRBD2. V dropped 1 base and J dropped 7; count of bases not matched to a gene: 9. CDR3 length: 16 amino acids. The germline V gene has CDR1 MGHRA and CDR2 YSYEKL. DNA for the CDR3: TGCGCCAGCAGCCAAGGGGCCGGGAGGGCTGGTAATGAGCAGTTCTTC. Its protein product is CASSQGAGRAGNEQFF.

This clone was picked up one time. The rearrangement joins TRBV7-2 to TRBJ2-7, with TRBD1 identical over 8 bases. This CDR3 is built from 15 residues. Trimming at V came to 6 bases and at J to 4 bases, leaving 11 bases not matched to a gene. Germline lookup yields CDR1 SGHTA and CDR2 FQGNSA. The CDR3 protein is CASSRTSGGVYEQYF. In nucleotides, the CDR3 is TGTGCCAGCAGTCGAACGTCAGGGGGCGTATACGAGCAGTACTTC.

The rearrangement links TRBV14 to TRBJ2-7, with D unclear. From germline, CDR1 is SGHDN and CDR2 FVKESK. CDR3 size: 13 residues. The V end lost 0 bases, the J end lost 3 bases, and 6 bases lay between the germline ends. The CDR3 DNA reads TGTGCCAGCAGCCAAGATTCCTTCTACGAGCAGTACTTC. Translation gives CASSQDSFYEQYF.

The chain links TRBV5-4 to TRBJ2-7; TRBD2 matches at 7 bases. The CDR3 loop spans 14 amino acids. Per the germline V gene, CDR1 is SGHNT and CDR2 is YYREEE (reference sequence). With V trimmed by 1 base and J by 2 bases, 3 bases remained unmatched. This CDR3 reads CASSLRDYTYEQYF. The CDR3 coding sequence is TGTGCCAGCAGCTTGAGGGACTACACCTACGAGCAGTACTTC.

The rearrangement joins TRBV25-1 to TRBJ2-1; TRBD2 might be the D (5 bases). Trimming stripped 3 bases from V and 2 bases from J, with 11 bases between. The CDR3 length is 15 residues. Germline CDR1 MGHDK, CDR2 SYGVNS. DNA of the CDR3: TGTGCCAGCAGTGATTCGCGGGTAGCCTACAATGAGCAGTTCTTC. This translates into CASSDSRVAYNEQFF. The variable domain in full, with the rest retrieved from reference TRBV25-1 and TRBJ2-1, is EADIYQTPRYLVIGTGKKITLECSQTMGHDKMYWYQQDPGMELHLIHYSYGVNSTEKGDLSSESTVSRIRTEHFPLTLESARPSHTSQYLCASSDSRVAYNEQFFGPGTRLTVL.

This clone has a single count. The V gene is TRBV20-1, the J gene TRBJ1-2, with a tentative D call TRBD1 (5 bases). The CDR3 is made up of 11 amino acids. Trimming stripped 5 bases from V and 7 bases from J, with 11 bases between. Looked up from germline, CDR1 is DFQATT and CDR2 is SNEGSKA (reference sequence). This chain's CDR3 is CSAPDGGGYTF. The CDR3 bases are TGCAGTGCTCCCGACGGGGGTGGCTACACCTTC.

This clone was counted once. The J gene is TRBJ2-7, the V gene TRBV23-1, with D possibly matching TRBD2 (7 bases). TRBV23-1 is treated as an ORF (open reading frame) with a function not yet certain. V gave up 7 bases and J gave up 2 bases, with 24 bases separating them. The CDR3 spans 17 residues. The CDR3 reads CASIKPGGPLPAYEQYF. CDR3 DNA sequence: TGCGCCAGCATAAAACCCGGGGGGCCCCTCCCCGCCTACGAGCAGTACTTC.

For the CDR3, the DNA is TGTGCCAGCAGCTTCAGCCTGGGAGATACAGATACGCAGTATTTT. Its protein product is CASSFSLGDTDTQYF. The chain links TRBV5-5 to TRBJ2-3, with a weak D call TRBD2 (5 bases). Germline V gene lookup returns CDR1 SGHKS and CDR2 YYEKEE (reference sequence). V was pared by 2 bases and J by 3 bases, with 13 bases between. The CDR3 is 15 amino acids.

The V gene is TRBV2, the J gene TRBJ1-4; tentatively, D is TRBD1 (6 bases). CDR1 and CDR2 from the germline V gene are SNHLY and FYNNEI. The CDR3 length is 15 residues. Deletions cut 9 bases from V and 5 bases from J, with 19 bases between. This chain's CDR3 is CASDAQGGQNEKLFF. The CDR3 DNA reads as TGTGCCAGTGACGCACAGGGAGGGCAGAATGAAAAACTGTTTTTT.

This chain links TRBV5-1 with TRBJ2-1; 7 bases are a match to TRBD2. This CDR3 has 16 amino acids. Germline V lookup: CDR1 SGHRS, CDR2 YFSETQ. Germline trimming cut 3 bases from V and 1 base from J; bases unmatched to any gene: 7. CDR3 sequence reads: CASSYQSGASYNEQFF. CDR3 nucleotide sequence: TGCGCCAGCAGCTACCAAAGCGGGGCGTCCTACAATGAGCAGTTCTTC.

V usage is TRBV7-9 and J usage is TRBJ2-1; D is possibly TRBD1 (6 bases). The germline V gene has CDR1 SEHNR and CDR2 FQNEAQ (reference sequence). Trimming removed 1 base at V and 5 bases at J, with 6 bases between. CDR3 length: 13 residues. The DNA for the CDR3 is TGTGCCAGCAGCTTAGGGACAGACAATGAGCAGTTCTTC. It is translated as CASSLGTDNEQFF.

This clone was counted a few times. The V call is TRBV7-9, the J call TRBJ1-1, with TRBD1 matching over 11 bases. CDR3 length: 17 residues. CDR1 and CDR2 from the germline V gene are SEHNR and FQNEAQ (reference sequence). The ends lost 5 bases at V and 3 bases at J; junction bases unmatched: 11. The CDR3 DNA is TGTGCCAGCAGCCCCGTCCCGGGACAGGGGGATTACACTGAAGCTTTCTTT. This gives the protein CASSPVPGQGDYTEAFF.

The chain joins TRBV4-1 to TRBJ1-5; TRBD1 aligns across 7 bases. This CDR3 spans 16 amino acids. With 2 bases clipped from V and 4 bases from J, the junction kept 8 bases outside the gene matches. Germline-derived CDR1 and CDR2 are MGHRA and YSYEKL. The CDR3 loop is CASSQKVGTENQPQHF. The CDR3, as DNA: TGCGCCAGCAGCCAAAAGGTCGGGACAGAAAATCAGCCCCAGCATTTT.

This clone was seen a few times. The chain joins TRBV5-1 to TRBJ2-2, with TRBD1 identical over 8 bases. Trimming cost V 3 bases and J 4 bases; bases outside gene matches: 5. The CDR3 is made up of 15 amino acids. Germline V gene data show CDR1 as SGHRS and CDR2 as YFSETQ. The CDR3 sequence: CASSSLGQGTGELFF. DNA for the CDR3: TGCGCCAGCAGCTCACTAGGACAGGGCACCGGGGAGCTGTTTTTT. The variable domain in full, with the rest retrieved from reference TRBV5-1 and TRBJ2-2, is KAGVTQTPRYLIKTRGQQVTLSCSPISGHRSVSWYQQTPGQGLQFLFEYFSETQRNKGNFPGRFSGRQFSNSRSEMNVSTLELGDSALYLCASSSLGQGTGELFFGEGSRLTVL.

This clone has just one count. This chain connects TRBV5-1 to TRBJ2-3, with TRBD1 identical over 7 bases. The junction had 4 bases not matched to a gene; V was cut back by 0 bases and J by 3 bases. CDR3 size: 15 residues. The germline gives CDR1 SGHRS, CDR2 YFSETQ. The DNA of the CDR3 is TGCGCCAGCAGCTTGGGACAGGGAAGGACAGATACGCAGTATTTT. Encoded protein: CASSLGQGRTDTQYF.